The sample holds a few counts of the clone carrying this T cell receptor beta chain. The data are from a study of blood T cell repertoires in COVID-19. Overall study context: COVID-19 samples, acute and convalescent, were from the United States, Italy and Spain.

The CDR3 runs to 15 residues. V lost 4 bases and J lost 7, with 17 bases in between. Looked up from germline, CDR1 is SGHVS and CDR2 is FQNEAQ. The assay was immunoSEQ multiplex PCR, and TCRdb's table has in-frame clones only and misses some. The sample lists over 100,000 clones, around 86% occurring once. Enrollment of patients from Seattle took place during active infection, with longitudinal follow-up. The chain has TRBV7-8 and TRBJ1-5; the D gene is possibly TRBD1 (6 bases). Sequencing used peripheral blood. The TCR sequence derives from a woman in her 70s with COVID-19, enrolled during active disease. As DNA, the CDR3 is TGTGCCAGCAGCTCCACAGGGAGGGGTTGGCAGCCCCAGCATTTT. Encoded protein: CASSSTGRGWQPQHF.